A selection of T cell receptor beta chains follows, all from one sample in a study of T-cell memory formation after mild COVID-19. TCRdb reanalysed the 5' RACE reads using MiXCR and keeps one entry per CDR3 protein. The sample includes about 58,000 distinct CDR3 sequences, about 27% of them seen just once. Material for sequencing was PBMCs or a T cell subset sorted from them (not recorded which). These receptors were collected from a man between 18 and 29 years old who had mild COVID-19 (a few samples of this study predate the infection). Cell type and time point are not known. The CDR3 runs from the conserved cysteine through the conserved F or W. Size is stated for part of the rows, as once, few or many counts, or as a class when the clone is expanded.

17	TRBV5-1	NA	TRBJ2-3	CASSSSGYVSSTDTQYF
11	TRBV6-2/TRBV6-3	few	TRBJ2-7	CASSFSYEQYF
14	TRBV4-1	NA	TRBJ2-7	CASSQGAGSYEQYF
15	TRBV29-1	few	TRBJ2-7	CSVEDGDRSSYEQYF
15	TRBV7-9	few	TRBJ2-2	CASSGDRDAPGELFF
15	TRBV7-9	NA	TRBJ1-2	CASSPRDGTNYGYTF
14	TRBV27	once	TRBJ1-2	CASSLSGPPLGYTF
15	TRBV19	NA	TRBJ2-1	CASSIDLGRPHEQFF
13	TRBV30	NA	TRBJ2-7	CAWNWGRLGEQYF
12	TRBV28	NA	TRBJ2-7	CASSAGGYEQYF
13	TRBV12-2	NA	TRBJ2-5	CASRFIGEETQYF
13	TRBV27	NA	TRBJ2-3	CASSQGLADTQYF
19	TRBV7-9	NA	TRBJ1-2	CASSLVVVAGQFLEYGYTF
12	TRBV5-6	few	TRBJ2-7	CASSLQQNEQYF
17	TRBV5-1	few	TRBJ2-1	CASSREVLAGGPDEQFF
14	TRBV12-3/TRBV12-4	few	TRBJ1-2	CASSAKWEHYGYTF
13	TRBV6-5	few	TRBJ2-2	CASGQGTTGELFF
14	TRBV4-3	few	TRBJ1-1	CASSETGMNTEAFF
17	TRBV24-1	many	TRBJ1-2	CATSDRTGGPILGGYTF
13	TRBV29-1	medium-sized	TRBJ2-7	CSVEGGVSYEQYF
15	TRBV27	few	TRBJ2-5	CASSPPGRHQETQYF
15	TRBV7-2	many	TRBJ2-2	CASRLLAGDTGELFF
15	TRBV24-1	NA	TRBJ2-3	CATSAGTTDTDTQYF
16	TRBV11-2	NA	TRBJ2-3	CASSFSSGGLIDTQYF
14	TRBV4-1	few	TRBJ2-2	CASSWGGVTGELFF
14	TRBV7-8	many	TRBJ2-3	CASSLAGTERPQYF
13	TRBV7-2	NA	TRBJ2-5	CASRAGGLETQYF
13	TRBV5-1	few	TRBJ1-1	CASAYRGGTEAFF
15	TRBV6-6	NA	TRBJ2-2	CASSTTGWLAGELFF
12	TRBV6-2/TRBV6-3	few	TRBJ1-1	CASTQGNTEAFF
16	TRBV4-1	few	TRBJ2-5	CASSQGKTVYQETQYF
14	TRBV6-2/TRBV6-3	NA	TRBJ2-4	CASSLAATGNIQYF
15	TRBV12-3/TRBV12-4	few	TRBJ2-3	CASSLSEHATDTQYF
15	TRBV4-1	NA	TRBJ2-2	CASSHYRGHIGELFF
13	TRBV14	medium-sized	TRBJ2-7	CASSQLGYYEQYF
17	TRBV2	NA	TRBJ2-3	CASSYTSGEASTDTQYF
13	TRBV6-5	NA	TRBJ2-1	CASSSGGRNEQFF
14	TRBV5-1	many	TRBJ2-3	CASRSSSGVDTQYF
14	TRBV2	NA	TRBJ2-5	CASEPPGGKETQYF
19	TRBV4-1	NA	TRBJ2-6	CASSLRRPKTDSGANVLTF
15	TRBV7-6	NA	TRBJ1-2	CASSLARGSFYGYTF
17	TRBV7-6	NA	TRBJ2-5	CASSSPRDAGYQETQYF
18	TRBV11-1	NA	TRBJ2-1	CASSRPPRWVRSYNEQFF
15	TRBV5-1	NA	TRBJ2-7	CASSPIDRELDEQYF
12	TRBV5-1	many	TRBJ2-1	CASSLSSNEQFF
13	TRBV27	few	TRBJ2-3	CASSWIATDTQYF
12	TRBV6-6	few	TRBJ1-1	CASSFPGYYAFF